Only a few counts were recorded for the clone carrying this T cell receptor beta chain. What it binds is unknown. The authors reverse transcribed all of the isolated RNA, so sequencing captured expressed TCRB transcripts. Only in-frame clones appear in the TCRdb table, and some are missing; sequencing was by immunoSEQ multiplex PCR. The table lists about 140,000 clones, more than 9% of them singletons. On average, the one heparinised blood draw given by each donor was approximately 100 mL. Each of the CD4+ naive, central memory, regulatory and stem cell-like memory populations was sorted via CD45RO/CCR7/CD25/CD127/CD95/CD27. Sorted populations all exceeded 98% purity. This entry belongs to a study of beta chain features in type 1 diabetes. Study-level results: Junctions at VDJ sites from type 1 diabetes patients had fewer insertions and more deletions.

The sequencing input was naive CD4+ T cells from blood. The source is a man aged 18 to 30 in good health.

CDR3 sequence reads: CASSESQARETQYF. CDR3 bases: TGCGCCAGCAGTGAGTCCCAGGCCCGAGAGACCCAGTACTTC. V is TRBV10-1 and J is TRBJ2-5; unclear D gene. Germline CDR1 reads WNHNN; CDR2 reads SYGVQD (reference sequence). The CDR3 is 14 residues long. Trimming shortened V by 0 bases and J by 4 bases, and 9 bases separated the two germline ends.